This TCR beta chain was captured by sequencing in a study of human T cells and chemical hapten exposure. From the RACE reads, TCRdb called clonotypes with MiXCR, one entry per CDR3 protein. This sample has 190,000 or so distinct CDR3 sequences, with about 25% found just once. The table lists this clonotype with a few counts. Germline-derived CDR1 and CDR2 are DFQATT and SNEGSKA (reference sequence). This CDR3 has 15 amino acids. Trimming stripped 4 bases from V and 5 bases from J, with 18 bases between. Sample time point: patch test 3, about 24 weeks after DPC sensitization. Noted treatment: therapeutic diphenylcyclopropenone sensitization with weekly scalp DPC.

The chain links TRBV20-1 to TRBJ2-4; TRBD1 might be the D (7 bases). Source: whole blood, taken in connection with sensitization to the hapten diphenylcyclopropenone (DPC). This receptor was taken from a woman aged 40 to 50 with alopecia areata. Some clones in this sample may be carry-over from other donors' samples. CDR3 in amino acids: CSATPSGGPENIQYF. CDR3 nucleotide sequence: TGCAGTGCTACCCCCTCAGGGGGGCCCGAAAACATTCAGTACTTC.